Each of the 21 T cell receptor beta chains below was sequenced from the same sample in a study of cytotoxic CD8 clonotypes in ibrutinib-treated CLL. Assay used: immunoSEQ multiplex PCR; TCRdb lists only in-frame clones, some missing. The sample has approximately 100,000 clones, about 58% seen once; the top ten hold 37%. Sequences were derived from PBMCs, sampled after 24 months of ibrutinib treatment. These receptors all stem from a human donor with chronic lymphocytic leukemia.

The V call is TRBV7-9, the J call TRBJ2-5; 8 bases line up with TRBD2. The CDR3 consists of 15 residues. V lost 5 bases to trimming and J lost 2 bases; unmatched junction nucleotides: 7. Germline V gives CDR1 SEHNR, CDR2 FQNEAQ (reference sequence). The CDR3 DNA reads TGTGCCAGCAGCCCGGGAGGGCGTATACAAGAGACCCAGTACTTC. Encoded protein: CASSPGGRIQETQYF.

As concerns this clone: The junction shows a germline mismatch at one end, possibly a read error. The genes are TRBV9 and TRBJ2-1; D is possibly TRBD1 or TRBD2 (7 bases each). CDR3 length: 13 residues. The germline CDR1 and CDR2 sequences are SGDLS and YYNGEE. The CDR3 sequence is CASSVGEGQSSIF. The CDR3, as DNA: TGTGCCAGCAGCGTAGGGGAGGGACAGTCTTCGATCTTC.

This clone was recorded a few times. V and J are TRBV30 and TRBJ1-2; maybe TRBD1 (5 bases). CDR3 size: 14 residues. Trimming pared 5 bases from V and 6 bases from J, leaving 19 bases between. CDR1 is GTSNPN and CDR2 is SVGIG in the germline V gene (reference sequence). The DNA of the CDR3 is TGTGCCTGGGCTCCCGGGACGGGGGGAAATGGCTACACCTTC. As protein: CAWAPGTGGNGYTF.

The chain has TRBV7-2 and TRBJ1-5; no clear D. Looked up from germline, CDR1 is SGHTA and CDR2 is FQGNSA. CDR3 length: 16 residues. Between the trimmed V and J ends, which lost 0 bases and 0 bases, there was a span of 9 bases. Here the CDR3 DNA reads TGTGCCAGCAGCTTAGCGACCGGGTATAGCAATCAGCCCCAGCATTTT. This translates into CASSLATGYSNQPQHF.

This clone has a count of ten or more. The V gene is TRBV5-6, the J gene TRBJ2-7; D uncertain. Per germline, CDR1 SGHDT and CDR2 YYEEEE. The CDR3 has 11 residues. The V gene lost 3 bases and the J gene lost 5 bases, with 6 bases spanning the gap. In nucleotides, the CDR3 is TGTGCCAGCAGCTCCTTACACGAGCAGTACTTC. It encodes CASSSLHEQYF.

This clone was recorded at least ten times. The J gene is TRBJ2-7, the V gene TRBV6-1, with TRBD2 matching over 7 bases. Losses at the gene ends were 8 bases for V and 3 bases for J; bases not matched to a gene: 10. CDR3 length equals 14 residues. Germline-derived CDR1 and CDR2 are MNHNS and SASEGT. The CDR3, as DNA: TGTGCCAGCTTATCAGCGGGGTATGGCTACGAGCAGTACTTC. Translation gives CASLSAGYGYEQYF.

This chain links TRBV20-1 with TRBJ2-1, with D perhaps given as TRBD1 or TRBD2 (5 bases each). CDR3 length: 11 residues. CDR1 and CDR2 from the germline V gene are DFQATT and SNEGSKA (reference sequence). V was shortened by 7 bases and J by 15 bases, with 19 bases between the two germline ends. The CDR3 sequence is CSVPGTENRFF. Here the CDR3 DNA reads TGCAGTGTCCCCGGGACGGAAAATCGGTTCTTC.

The gene calls are TRBV30 and TRBJ1-5; no firm D call. The CDR3 runs to 14 residues. Germline CDR1 GTSNPN, CDR2 SVGIG (reference sequence). Trimming left V 4 bases short and J 3 bases short, with 13 bases between. The CDR3 is CAWNRRGSNQPQHF. Written as DNA, the CDR3 is TGTGCCTGGAACAGACGGGGTTCCAATCAGCCCCAGCATTTT.

In its sample, this clone was seen a few times. The V gene is TRBV7-2, the J gene TRBJ1-1; no firm D call. V shed 3 bases and J shed 5 bases, with 16 bases lying between them. The CDR3 length is 15 residues. Germline V lookup: CDR1 SGHTA, CDR2 FQGNSA. The CDR3 loop reads CASSLTRRLLTEAFF. CDR3 coding DNA: TGTGCCAGCAGCTTGACCCGGCGGTTGTTAACTGAAGCTTTCTTT. The full variable domain, rest sourced from reference TRBV7-2 and TRBJ1-1, is GAGVSQSPSNKVTEKGKDVELRCDPISGHTALYWYRQSLGQGLEFLIYFQGNSAPDKSGLPSDRFSAERTGGSVSTLTIQRTQQEDSAVYLCASSLTRRLLTEAFFGQGTRLTVV.

The chain links TRBV18 to TRBJ1-1; a weak D match, TRBD1 (5 bases). Trimming left V 4 bases short and J 1 base short, with 10 bases between. This CDR3 is 14 amino acids long. The germline V gene encodes CDR1 KGHSH and CDR2 LQKENI. CDR3 region: CASSQSGANTEAFF. The CDR3 DNA reads TGTGCCAGCTCACAGTCCGGGGCGAACACTGAAGCTTTCTTT.

This chain uses TRBV7-6 with TRBJ2-7, with 7 bases matching TRBD2. V shed 5 bases, J shed 5 bases, and the junction held 12 bases outside the gene matches. The CDR3 covers 15 residues. The germline CDR1 and CDR2 sequences are SGHVS and FNYEAQ. The CDR3 protein is CASSPAPAGVHEQYF. In DNA, the CDR3 is TGTGCCAGCAGCCCGGCCCCGGCGGGGGTTCACGAGCAGTACTTC.

This chain uses TRBV10-3 with TRBJ2-3, with 9 nucleotides matching TRBD2. The CDR3 extends over 15 amino acids. CDR1 ENHRY and CDR2 SYGVKD come from the germline V gene. The V and J ends lost 8 bases and 3 bases, in that order; junction bases with no gene match: 9. As DNA, the CDR3 is TGTGCCATCCGGGGAGAGGCGGGGGGGACAGATACGCAGTATTTT. Translation: CAIRGEAGGTDTQYF.

The sample holds a few counts of this clone. V usage is TRBV25-1 and J usage is TRBJ1-1; D gene uncertain. The germline V gene has CDR1 MGHDK and CDR2 SYGVNS. The V and J ends lost 11 bases and 5 bases respectively, with 15 bases between them. The CDR3 has 12 residues. The CDR3 nucleotides read TGTGCCGCTCGTGGGGTATGGACTGAAGCTTTCTTT. Encoded protein: CAARGVWTEAFF.

Remarks on this clone: The junction does not match germline at one end; this may be a read error. The chain employs TRBV7-8 and TRBJ2-7; perhaps TRBD1 as D (6 bases). CDR3 size: 11 residues. Germline-derived CDR1 and CDR2 are SGHVS and FQNEAQ. CDR3 sequence (DNA): TGTGCCAGCAGCTTAACGGGACAATTAAACTTC. This encodes CASSLTGQLNF.

This clone turned up a few times. This sequence joins TRBV7-9 and TRBJ1-1; D possibly corresponds to TRBD1 (5 bases). Germline-derived CDR1 and CDR2 are SEHNR and FQNEAQ (reference sequence). This CDR3 contains 14 residues. The V end lost 6 bases, the J end lost 5 bases, and 16 bases lay between the germline ends. This chain's CDR3 is CASSQMGTPTEAFF. In DNA form, the CDR3 reads TGTGCCAGCAGTCAAATGGGGACCCCTACTGAAGCTTTCTTT. The variable domain in full, with the rest retrieved from reference TRBV7-9 and TRBJ1-1, is DTGVSQNPRHKITKRGQNVTFRCDPISEHNRLYWYRQTLGQGPEFLTYFQNEAQLEKSRLLSDRFSAERPKGSFSTLEIQRTEQGDSAMYLCASSQMGTPTEAFFGQGTRLTVV.

V is TRBV6-6 and J is TRBJ1-5, with a weak D call TRBD1 (5 bases). Germline V gene lookup returns CDR1 MNHNY and CDR2 SVGAGI (reference sequence). V lost 6 bases, J lost 0 bases, and 9 bases lay in between. The length of the CDR3 is 14 residues. The CDR3 DNA is TGTGCCAGCAGCCAGGGAGATAGCAATCAGCCCCAGCATTTT. It yields the protein CASSQGDSNQPQHF.

The sample holds one count of this clone. The chain links TRBV6-1 to TRBJ1-1, with 7 nucleotides matching TRBD1. Germline lookup yields CDR1 MNHNS and CDR2 SASEGT. The junction had 9 bases not matched to a gene; V was cut back by 11 bases and J by 3 bases. This CDR3 has 13 amino acids. The CDR3 DNA sequence: TGTGCCGGGCGGACAGGAGGATACACTGAAGCTTTCTTT. It encodes CAGRTGGYTEAFF.

This sequence joins TRBV30 and TRBJ1-5, with D possibly matching TRBD1 (5 bases). From germline, CDR1 is GTSNPN and CDR2 SVGIG (reference sequence). Deletions cut 1 base from V and 6 bases from J, with 22 bases between. The CDR3 sequence is 17 residues long. The CDR3 region has the DNA TGTGCCTGGAGTGGCGACAGTGTGGCCACAATGTCTCAGCCCCAGCATTTT. Protein: CAWSGDSVATMSQPQHF.

This clone was observed a few times. The chain carries TRBV7-2 and TRBJ1-5, with D unresolved. The CDR3 totals 13 residues. Trimming removed 0 bases from V and 5 bases from J, with 5 bases in between. Germline CDR1 reads SGHTA; CDR2 reads FQGNSA. The CDR3 DNA reads as TGTGCCAGCAGCTTAGCCCCATATCAGCCCCAGCATTTT. The encoded protein is CASSLAPYQPQHF.

The chain recombines TRBV4-2 with TRBJ1-2, with a possible D match to TRBD1 (6 bases). This CDR3 is 12 amino acids long. V was clipped by 7 bases and J by 8 bases, with 14 bases between them. Germline V gene lookup returns CDR1 LGHNA and CDR2 YNFKEQ. In nucleotides, the CDR3 is TGTGCCAGCAACCCAGGGGAGGGCGGCTACACCTTC. Its protein is CASNPGEGGYTF.

The rearrangement links TRBV5-1 to TRBJ2-5; D gene unclear. Deletions cut 6 bases from V and 5 bases from J, with 14 bases between. Germline V gene data show CDR1 as SGHRS and CDR2 as YFSETQ. The CDR3 totals 13 residues. The CDR3 bases are TGCGCCAGCACCCCAACGAGCCGGGAGACCCAGTACTTC. Translating it yields CASTPTSRETQYF. Using reference TRBV5-1 and TRBJ2-5 for the parts outside the CDR3, the full variable domain is KAGVTQTPRYLIKTRGQQVTLSCSPISGHRSVSWYQQTPGQGLQFLFEYFSETQRNKGNFPGRFSGRQFSNSRSEMNVSTLELGDSALYLCASTPTSRETQYFGPGTRLLVL.